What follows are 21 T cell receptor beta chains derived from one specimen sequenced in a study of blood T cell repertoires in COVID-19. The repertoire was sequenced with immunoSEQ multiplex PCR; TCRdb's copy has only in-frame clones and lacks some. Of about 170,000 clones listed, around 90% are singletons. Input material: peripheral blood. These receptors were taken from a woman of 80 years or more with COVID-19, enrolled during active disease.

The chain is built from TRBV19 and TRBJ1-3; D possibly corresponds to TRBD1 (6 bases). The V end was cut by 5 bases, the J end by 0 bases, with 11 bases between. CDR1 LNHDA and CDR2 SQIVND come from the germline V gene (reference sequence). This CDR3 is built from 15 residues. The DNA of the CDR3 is TGTGCCAGTAGTGTACAGGGTGGCTCTGGAAACACCATATATTTT. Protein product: CASSVQGGSGNTIYF. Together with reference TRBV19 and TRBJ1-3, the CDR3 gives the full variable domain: DGGITQSPKYLFRKEGQNVTLSCEQNLNHDAMYWYRQDPGQGLRLIYYSQIVNDFQKGDIAEGYSVSREKKESFPLTVTSAQKNPTAFYLCASSVQGGSGNTIYFGEGSWLTVV.

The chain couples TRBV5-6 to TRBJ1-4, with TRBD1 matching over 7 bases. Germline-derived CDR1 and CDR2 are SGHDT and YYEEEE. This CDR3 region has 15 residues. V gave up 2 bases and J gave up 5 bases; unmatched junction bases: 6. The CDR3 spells CASSFSGQQNEKLFF. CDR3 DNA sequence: TGTGCCAGCAGCTTTTCGGGACAGCAGAATGAAAAACTGTTTTTT.

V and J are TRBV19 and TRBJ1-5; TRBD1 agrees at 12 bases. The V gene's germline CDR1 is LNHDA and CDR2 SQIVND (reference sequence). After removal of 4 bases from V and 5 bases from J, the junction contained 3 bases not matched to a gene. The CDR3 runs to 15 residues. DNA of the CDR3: TGTGCCAGTAGTAAAGGGACAGGGGGCCATCAGCCCCAGCATTTT. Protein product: CASSKGTGGHQPQHF.

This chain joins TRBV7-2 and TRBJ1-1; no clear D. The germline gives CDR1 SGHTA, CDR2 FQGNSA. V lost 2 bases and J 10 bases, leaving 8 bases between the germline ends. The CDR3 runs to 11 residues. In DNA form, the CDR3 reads TGTGCCAGCAGCTTATTATCTTCAGCTTTCTTT. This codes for CASSLLSSAFF.

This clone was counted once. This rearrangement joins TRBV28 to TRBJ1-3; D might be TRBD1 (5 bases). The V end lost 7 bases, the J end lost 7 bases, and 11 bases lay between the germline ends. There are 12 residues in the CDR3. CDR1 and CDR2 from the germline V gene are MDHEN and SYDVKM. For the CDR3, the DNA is TGTGCCAGCATCGACAGCGGGAACACCATATATTTT. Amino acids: CASIDSGNTIYF.

DNA of the CDR3: TGCGCCAGCAGCTCCGGCCGGGCGGAAACTAGCGGAGAAATGAGAGATACGCAGTATTTT. This sequence encodes CASSSGRAETSGEMRDTQYF. The chain recombines TRBV5-1 with TRBJ2-3; TRBD2 matches at 8 bases. Germline trimming cut 3 bases from V and 5 bases from J; bases unmatched to any gene: 23. CDR1 and CDR2 (germline): SGHRS, YFSETQ. The CDR3 extends over 20 amino acids.

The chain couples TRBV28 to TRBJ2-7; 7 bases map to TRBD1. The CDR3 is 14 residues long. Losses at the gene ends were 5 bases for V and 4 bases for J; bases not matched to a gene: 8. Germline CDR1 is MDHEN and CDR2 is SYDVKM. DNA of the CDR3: TGTGCCAGCAGTCCACAGGGGAACCAATACGAGCAGTACTTC. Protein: CASSPQGNQYEQYF.

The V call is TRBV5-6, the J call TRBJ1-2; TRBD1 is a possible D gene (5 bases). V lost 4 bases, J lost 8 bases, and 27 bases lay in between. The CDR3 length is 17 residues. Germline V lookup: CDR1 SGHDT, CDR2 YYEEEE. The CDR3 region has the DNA TGTGCCAGCAGCCCAGCGGGTAGGGGCGCGATGATTGGGGGCTACACCTTC. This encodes CASSPAGRGAMIGGYTF.

As DNA, the CDR3 is TGTGCCAGCAGCCCAAGGGTAAACAGGGAGGGCACTGAAGCTTTCTTT. It yields the protein CASSPRVNREGTEAFF. The V and J genes are TRBV5-6 and TRBJ1-1, with D possibly being TRBD1 (6 bases). The germline CDR1 and CDR2 sequences are SGHDT and YYEEEE. There are 16 residues in the CDR3. Trimming removed 4 bases at V and 4 bases at J, with 20 bases between.

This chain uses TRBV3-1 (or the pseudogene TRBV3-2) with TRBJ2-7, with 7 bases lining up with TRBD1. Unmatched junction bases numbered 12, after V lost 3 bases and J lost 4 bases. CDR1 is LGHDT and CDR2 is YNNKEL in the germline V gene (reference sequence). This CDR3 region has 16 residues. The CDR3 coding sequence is TGTGCCAGCAGCCATTTTCGAGGGGGCGGCGGATACGAGCAGTACTTC. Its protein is CASSHFRGGGGYEQYF.

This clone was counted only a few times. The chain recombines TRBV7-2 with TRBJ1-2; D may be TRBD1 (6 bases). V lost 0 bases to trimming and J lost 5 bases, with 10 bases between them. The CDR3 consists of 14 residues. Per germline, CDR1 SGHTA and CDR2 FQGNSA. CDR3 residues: CASSLADTGYGYTF. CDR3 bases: TGTGCCAGCAGCTTAGCCGATACAGGGTATGGCTACACCTTC.

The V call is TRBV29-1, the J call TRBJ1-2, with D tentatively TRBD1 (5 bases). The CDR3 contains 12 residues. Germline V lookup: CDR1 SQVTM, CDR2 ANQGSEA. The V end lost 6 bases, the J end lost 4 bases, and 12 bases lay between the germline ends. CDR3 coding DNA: TGCAGCGTGGACGACAGCCTCTATGGCTACACCTTC. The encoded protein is CSVDDSLYGYTF.

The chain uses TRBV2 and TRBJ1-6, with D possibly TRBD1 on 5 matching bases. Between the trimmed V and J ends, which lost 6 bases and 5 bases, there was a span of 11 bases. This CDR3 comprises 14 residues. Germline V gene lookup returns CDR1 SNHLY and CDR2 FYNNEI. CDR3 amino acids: CASRGSTDNSPLHF. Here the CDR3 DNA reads TGTGCCAGCAGGGGTTCGACAGATAATTCACCCCTCCACTTT.

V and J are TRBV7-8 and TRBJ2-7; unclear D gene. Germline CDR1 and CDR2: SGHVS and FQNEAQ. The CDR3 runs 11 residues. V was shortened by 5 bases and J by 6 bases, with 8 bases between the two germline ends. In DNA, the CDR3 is TGTGCCAGCAGCCTGAACATCGAGCAGTACTTC. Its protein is CASSLNIEQYF. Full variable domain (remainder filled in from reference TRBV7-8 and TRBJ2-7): GAGVSQSPRYKVAKRGQDVALRCDPISGHVSLFWYQQALGQGPEFLTYFQNEAQLDKSGLPSDRFFAERPEGSVSTLKIQRTQQEDSAVYLCASSLNIEQYFGPGTRLTVT.

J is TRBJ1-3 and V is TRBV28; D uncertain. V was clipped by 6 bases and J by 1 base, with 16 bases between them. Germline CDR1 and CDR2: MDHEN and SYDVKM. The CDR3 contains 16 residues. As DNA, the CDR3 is TGTGCCAGCAGCCCCCCGTTAGCGCGTTCTGGAAACACCATATATTTT. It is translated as CASSPPLARSGNTIYF.

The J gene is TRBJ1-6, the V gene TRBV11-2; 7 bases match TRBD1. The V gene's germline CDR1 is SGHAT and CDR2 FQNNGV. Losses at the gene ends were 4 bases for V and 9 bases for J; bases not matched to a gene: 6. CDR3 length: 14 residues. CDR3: CASSSRQGGSPLHF. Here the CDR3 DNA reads TGTGCCAGCAGCTCTCGACAGGGTGGTTCACCCCTCCACTTT.

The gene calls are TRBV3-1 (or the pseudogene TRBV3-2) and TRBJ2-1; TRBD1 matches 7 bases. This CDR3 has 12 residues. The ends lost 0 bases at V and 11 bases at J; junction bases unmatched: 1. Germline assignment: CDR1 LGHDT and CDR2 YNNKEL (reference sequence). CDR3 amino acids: CASSQEQGKQFF. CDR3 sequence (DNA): TGTGCCAGCAGCCAAGAACAGGGGAAGCAGTTCTTC.

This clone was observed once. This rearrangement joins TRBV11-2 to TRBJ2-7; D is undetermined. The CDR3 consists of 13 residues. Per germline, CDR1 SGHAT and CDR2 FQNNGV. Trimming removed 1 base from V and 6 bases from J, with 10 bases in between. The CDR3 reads CASSLGQAGEQYF. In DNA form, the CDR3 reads TGTGCCAGCAGCTTAGGGCAGGCTGGCGAGCAGTACTTC.

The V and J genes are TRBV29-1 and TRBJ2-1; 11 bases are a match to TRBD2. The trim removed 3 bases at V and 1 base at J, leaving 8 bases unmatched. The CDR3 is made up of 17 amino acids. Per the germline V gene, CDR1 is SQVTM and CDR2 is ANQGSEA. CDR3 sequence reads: CSVELTSGRRSYNEQFF. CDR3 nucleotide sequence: TGCAGCGTTGAGCTCACTAGCGGGAGACGTTCCTACAATGAGCAGTTCTTC.

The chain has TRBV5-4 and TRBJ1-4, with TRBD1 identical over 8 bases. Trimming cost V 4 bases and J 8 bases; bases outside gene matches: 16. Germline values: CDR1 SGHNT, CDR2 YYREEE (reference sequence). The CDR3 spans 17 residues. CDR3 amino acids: CASSPRQGQAGREKLFF. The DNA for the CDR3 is TGTGCCAGCAGCCCTAGACAGGGGCAGGCCGGCCGCGAAAAACTGTTTTTT.

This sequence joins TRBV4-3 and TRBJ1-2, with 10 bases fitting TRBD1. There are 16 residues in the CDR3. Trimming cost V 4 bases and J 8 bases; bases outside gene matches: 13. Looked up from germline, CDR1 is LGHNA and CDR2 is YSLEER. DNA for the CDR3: TGCGCCAGCAGCCGCCTCAGTGGACAGGGGGTCGGAGGCTACACCTTC. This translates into CASSRLSGQGVGGYTF.